Listed here is a single T cell receptor beta chain. Its antigen is as yet unknown. Clones were sequenced by immunoSEQ multiplex PCR, and TCRdb holds only the in-frame ones, with some missing. The sample lists 31,000 or so clones, 90% occurring once. These data belong to a study of T cells in narcolepsy. About the study: Patients with NT1 or NT2 and healthy control donors were enrolled.

Study observations and caveats: Comparing one patient's CSF and blood CD4+ clonotypes highlighted HCRT- and TRIB2-specific autoreactive clonotypes. Healthy controls reportedly lacked the autoreactive clonotypes serially found in patients' blood. Autoreactive clone sequences were missing from some blood memory CD4+ repertoires.

The CDR3 is 13 residues long. V lost 3 bases and J lost 2, with 6 bases in between. Germline CDR1 is SGDLS and CDR2 is YYNGEE. Sequencing was performed on CD45RA- memory CD4+ T cells from PBMCs. The chain carries TRBV9 and TRBJ1-3; D is unresolved. This TCR derives from a human donor with narcolepsy. The CDR3 sequence is CASSAPAGNTIYF. Written as DNA, the CDR3 is TGTGCCAGCAGCGCGCCAGCTGGAAACACCATATATTTT.